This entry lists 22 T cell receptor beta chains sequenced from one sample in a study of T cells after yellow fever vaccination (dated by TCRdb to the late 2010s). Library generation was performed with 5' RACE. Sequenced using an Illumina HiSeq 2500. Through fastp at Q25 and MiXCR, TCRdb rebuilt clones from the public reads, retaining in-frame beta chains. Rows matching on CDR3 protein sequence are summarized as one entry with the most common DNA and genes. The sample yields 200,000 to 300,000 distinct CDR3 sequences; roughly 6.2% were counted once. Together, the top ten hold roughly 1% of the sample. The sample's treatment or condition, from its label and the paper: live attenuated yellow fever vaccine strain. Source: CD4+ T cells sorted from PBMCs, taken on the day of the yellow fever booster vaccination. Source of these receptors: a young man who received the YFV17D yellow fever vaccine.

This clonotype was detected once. The CDR3 DNA follows: TGCAGTGCTAGGGACCCCTCGACTCTGAGCTCCTACAATGAGCAGTTCTTC. Translated, it gives CSARDPSTLSSYNEQFF. The rearrangement joins TRBV20-1 to TRBJ2-1; the D is unclear. Trimming removed 3 bases at V and 0 bases at J, with 18 bases between. Germline V gene lookup returns CDR1 DFQATT and CDR2 SNEGSKA (reference sequence). This CDR3 is 17 amino acids long.

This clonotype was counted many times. The CDR3 region has the DNA TGCAGCGTCACCGGGGGAATCGGCTACAATGAGCAGTTCTTC. Translating it yields CSVTGGIGYNEQFF. This chain uses TRBV29-1 with TRBJ2-1, with TRBD2 as a possible D gene (6 bases). V lost 6 bases to trimming and J lost 3 bases, with 15 bases between them. Germline-derived CDR1 and CDR2 are SQVTM and ANQGSEA. There are 14 residues in the CDR3.

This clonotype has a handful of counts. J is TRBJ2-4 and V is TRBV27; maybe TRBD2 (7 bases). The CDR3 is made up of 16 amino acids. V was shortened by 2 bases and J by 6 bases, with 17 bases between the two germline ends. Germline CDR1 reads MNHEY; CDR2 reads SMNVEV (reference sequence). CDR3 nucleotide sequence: TGTGCCAGCAGTTTAGGGAGGGGGTTCATCGGAAACATTCAGTACTTC. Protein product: CASSLGRGFIGNIQYF.

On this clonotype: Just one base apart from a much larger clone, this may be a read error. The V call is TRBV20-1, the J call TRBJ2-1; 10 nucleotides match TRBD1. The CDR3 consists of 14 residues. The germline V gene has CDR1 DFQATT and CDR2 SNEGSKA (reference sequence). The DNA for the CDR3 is TGCAGCCCAAAGGGGACAGGGGCCTACAATCAGCAGTTCTTC. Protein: CSPKGTGAYNQQFF.

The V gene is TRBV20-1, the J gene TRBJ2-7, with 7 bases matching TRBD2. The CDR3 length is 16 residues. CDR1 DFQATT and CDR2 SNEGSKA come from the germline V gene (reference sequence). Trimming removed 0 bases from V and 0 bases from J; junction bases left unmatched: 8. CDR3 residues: CSARDLLAGSSYEQYF. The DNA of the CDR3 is TGCAGTGCTAGAGACCTATTAGCGGGCAGCTCCTACGAGCAGTACTTC.

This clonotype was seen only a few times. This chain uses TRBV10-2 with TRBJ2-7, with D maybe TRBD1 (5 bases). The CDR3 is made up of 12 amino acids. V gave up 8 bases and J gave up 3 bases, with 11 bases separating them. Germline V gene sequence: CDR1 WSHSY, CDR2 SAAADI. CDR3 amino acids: CASARDFYEQYF. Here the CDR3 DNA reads TGCGCCAGCGCCAGGGATTTCTACGAGCAGTACTTC.

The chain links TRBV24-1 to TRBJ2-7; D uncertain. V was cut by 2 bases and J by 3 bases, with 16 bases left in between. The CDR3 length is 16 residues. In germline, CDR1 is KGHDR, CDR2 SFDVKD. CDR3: CATSDSDGRQIYEQYF. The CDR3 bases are TGTGCCACCAGTGATTCCGACGGCAGGCAGATCTACGAGCAGTACTTC.

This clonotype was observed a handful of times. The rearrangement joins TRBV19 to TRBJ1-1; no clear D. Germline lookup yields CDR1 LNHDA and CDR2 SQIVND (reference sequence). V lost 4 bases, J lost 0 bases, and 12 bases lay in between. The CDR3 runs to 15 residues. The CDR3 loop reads CASSRSLALNTEAFF. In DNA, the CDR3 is TGTGCCAGTAGTAGGTCTCTGGCCTTGAACACTGAAGCTTTCTTT.

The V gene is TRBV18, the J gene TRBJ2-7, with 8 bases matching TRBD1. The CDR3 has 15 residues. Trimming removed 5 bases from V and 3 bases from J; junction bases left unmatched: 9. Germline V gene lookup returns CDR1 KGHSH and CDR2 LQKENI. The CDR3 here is CASSSSGGAIYEQYF. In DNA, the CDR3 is TGTGCCAGCTCATCATCAGGGGGCGCGATCTACGAGCAGTACTTC.

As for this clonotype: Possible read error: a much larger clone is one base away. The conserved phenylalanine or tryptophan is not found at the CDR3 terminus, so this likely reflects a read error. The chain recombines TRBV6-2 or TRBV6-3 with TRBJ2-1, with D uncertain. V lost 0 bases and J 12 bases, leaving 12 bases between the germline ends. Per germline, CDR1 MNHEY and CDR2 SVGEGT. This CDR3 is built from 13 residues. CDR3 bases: TGTGCCAGCAGTTACTCGACCCAAGCAGGGCAGTTCCTC. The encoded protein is CASSYSTQAGQFL.

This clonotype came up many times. The CDR3 spells CASSLMREQETQYF. As DNA, the CDR3 is TGCGCCAGCAGCTTGATGCGGGAGCAAGAGACCCAGTACTTC. This sequence joins TRBV5-1 and TRBJ2-5, with TRBD2 identical over 7 bases. The length of the CDR3 is 14 residues. Germline loops: CDR1 SGHRS, CDR2 YFSETQ. J lost 2 bases, V lost 1 base, and 2 bases had no gene match.

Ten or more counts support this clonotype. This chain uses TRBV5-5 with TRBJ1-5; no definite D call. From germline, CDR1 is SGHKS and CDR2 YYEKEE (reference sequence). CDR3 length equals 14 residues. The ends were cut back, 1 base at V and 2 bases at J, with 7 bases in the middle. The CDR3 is CASSLFQGNQPQHF. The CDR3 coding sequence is TGTGCCAGCAGCTTGTTCCAGGGCAATCAGCCCCAGCATTTT.

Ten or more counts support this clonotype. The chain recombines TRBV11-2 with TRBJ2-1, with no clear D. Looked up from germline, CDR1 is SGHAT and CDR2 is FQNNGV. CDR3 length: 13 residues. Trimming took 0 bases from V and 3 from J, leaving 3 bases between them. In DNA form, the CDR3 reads TGTGCCAGCAGCTTAGACGTCTACAATGAGCAGTTCTTC. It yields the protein CASSLDVYNEQFF.

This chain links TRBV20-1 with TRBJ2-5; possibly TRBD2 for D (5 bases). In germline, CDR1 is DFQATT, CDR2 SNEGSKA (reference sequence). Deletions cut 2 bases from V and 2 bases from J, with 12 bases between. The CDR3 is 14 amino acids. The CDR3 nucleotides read TGCAGTGCTAGAAAGCGGTCGGGACAAGAGACCCAGTACTTC. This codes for CSARKRSGQETQYF.

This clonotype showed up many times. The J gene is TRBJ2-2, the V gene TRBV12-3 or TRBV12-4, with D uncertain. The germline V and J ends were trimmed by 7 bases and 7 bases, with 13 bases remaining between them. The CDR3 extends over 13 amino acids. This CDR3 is CASNDLPVGELFF. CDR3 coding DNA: TGTGCCAGCAACGATCTCCCCGTCGGGGAGCTGTTTTTT.

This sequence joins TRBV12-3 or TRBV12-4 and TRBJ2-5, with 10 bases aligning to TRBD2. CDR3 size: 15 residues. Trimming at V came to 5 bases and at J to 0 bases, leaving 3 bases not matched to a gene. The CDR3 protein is CASSRTSGYQETQYF. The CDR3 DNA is TGTGCCAGCAGTCGGACTAGCGGTTACCAAGAGACCCAGTACTTC.

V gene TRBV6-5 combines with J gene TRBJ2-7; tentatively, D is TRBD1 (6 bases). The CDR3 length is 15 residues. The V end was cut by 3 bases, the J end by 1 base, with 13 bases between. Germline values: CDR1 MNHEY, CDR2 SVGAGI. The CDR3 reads CASSYLTQGSYEQYF. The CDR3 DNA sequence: TGTGCCAGCAGTTATTTGACACAGGGTTCCTACGAGCAGTACTTC.

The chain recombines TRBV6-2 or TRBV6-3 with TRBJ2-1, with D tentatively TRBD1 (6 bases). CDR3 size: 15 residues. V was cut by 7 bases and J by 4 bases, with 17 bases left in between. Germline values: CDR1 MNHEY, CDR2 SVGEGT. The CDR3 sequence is CASISGVGSYNEQFF. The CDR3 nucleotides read TGTGCCAGCATCTCAGGGGTCGGCTCATACAATGAGCAGTTCTTC.

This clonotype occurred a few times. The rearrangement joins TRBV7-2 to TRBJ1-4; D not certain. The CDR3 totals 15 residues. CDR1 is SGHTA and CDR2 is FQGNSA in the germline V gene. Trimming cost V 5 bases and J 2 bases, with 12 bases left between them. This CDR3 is CASSRGGQTNEKLFF. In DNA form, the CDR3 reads TGTGCCAGCAGCCGAGGAGGGCAGACTAATGAAAAACTGTTTTTT.

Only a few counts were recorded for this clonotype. DNA of the CDR3: TGTGCCAGCAGCTATACCCGCCCGGGGACCGTCTACGAGCAGTACTTC. Translation: CASSYTRPGTVYEQYF. The V call is TRBV7-8, the J call TRBJ2-7; D possibly matches TRBD1 or TRBD2 (5 bases each). The length of the CDR3 is 16 residues. Trimming removed 4 bases from V and 3 bases from J, with 19 bases in between. CDR1 is SGHVS and CDR2 is FQNEAQ in the germline V gene.

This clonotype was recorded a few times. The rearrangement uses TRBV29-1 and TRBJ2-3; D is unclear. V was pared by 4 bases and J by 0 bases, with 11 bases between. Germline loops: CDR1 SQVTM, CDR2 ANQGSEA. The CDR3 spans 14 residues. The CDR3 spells CSVGIIVSTDTQYF. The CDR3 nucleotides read TGCAGCGTTGGGATTATAGTAAGCACAGATACGCAGTATTTT.

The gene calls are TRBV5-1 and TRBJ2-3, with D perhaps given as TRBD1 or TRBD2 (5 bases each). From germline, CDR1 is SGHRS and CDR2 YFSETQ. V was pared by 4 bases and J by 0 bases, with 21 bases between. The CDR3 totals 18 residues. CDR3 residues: CASSIVPGARWSTDTQYF. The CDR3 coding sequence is TGCGCCAGCAGCATAGTTCCCGGGGCCCGATGGAGCACAGATACGCAGTATTTT.